This T cell receptor beta chain emerged from a study of molecular identifiers for immune sequencing clone quantification. Whole-study context: Four of five splits of RNA from about 20,000 or 100,000 naive CD8 cells were sequenced in replicates.

To note about this clonotype: Possible read error: a much larger clone is one base away.

Trimming stripped 4 bases from V and 1 base from J, with 15 bases between. The CDR3 loop spans 16 amino acids. The germline V gene has CDR1 MGHRA and CDR2 YSYEKL. The bulk TCR libraries were made with methods described before and with listed TCR primers. TCRdb re-analysed the PCR reads in MiXCR, keeping a single row per CDR3 protein. Of over 600,000 distinct CDR3 sequences listed, just under 20% were seen once; the top ten hold 0.7% to 1%. The chain recombines TRBV4-1 with TRBJ2-3, with D possibly TRBD2 on 6 matching bases. The sequencing sample was made of naive CD8+ T cells from blood, with Jurkat cell RNA spiked in. As for subset: FACS-sorted CD8+CD4-CCR7+CD45RA+ naive T cells. This TCR was recovered from a human donor in good health. Some libraries in this study had Jurkat cell RNA spiked in. The chain's CDR3 is CASSLIGGSRTDTQYF. The CDR3 DNA is TGCGCCAGCAGCCTGATCGGGGGATCACGCACAGATACGCAGTATTTT.